Here is one T cell receptor (beta chain) with its context. Measured with immunoSEQ multiplex PCR; TCRdb has only the in-frame clones, and not every one. The repertoire has about 120,000 clones, about nine tenths of them found once; the top ten carry about 1.9%. The data derive from a study of control samples from healthy donors and cancer patients. Trimming shortened V by 1 base and J by 4 bases, and 15 bases separated the two germline ends. This CDR3 region has 16 residues. Looked up from germline, CDR1 is LNHDA and CDR2 is SQIVND (reference sequence). This sequence joins TRBV19 and TRBJ2-3; weak D call: TRBD1 (5 bases). Sample: blood. The clonotype comes from a woman in her forties or fifties in good health. CDR3 DNA sequence: TGTGCCAGTAGTATAGTCCCAGGGCCGGGCGCAGATACGCAGTATTTT. Its protein is CASSIVPGPGADTQYF.